This TCR beta chain comes out of a study of cytomegalovirus exposure and HLA in healthy donors. PCR used 60 Vbeta primers and 13 Jbeta primers. Method: immunoSEQ multiplex PCR; TCRdb's copy keeps in-frame clones and lacks some. This table holds 120,000 to 150,000 clones, roughly 10% found once. Germline V gene lookup returns CDR1 ENHRY and CDR2 SYGVKD. The CDR3 is 16 amino acids. The specimen was PBMCs. This clonotype was obtained from a male donor in good health and CMV-seronegative. The chain combines TRBV10-3 with TRBJ2-5; 13 bases fit TRBD2. Gene TRBJ2-7 matches the end of the DNA better, so the J call may be wrong. In DNA, the CDR3 is TGTGCCATCAGTGGTTGGACTAGCGGGGGAAGCTACGAGCAGTACTTC. This sequence encodes CAISGWTSGGSYEQYF.